This TCR beta chain was profiled in a study of tumor-infiltrating lymphocytes in oesophageal squamous cell carcinoma. TCRdb re-analysed the PCR reads in MiXCR, keeping a single row per CDR3 protein. The sample has about 24,000 distinct CDR3 sequences, more than 30% seen once. The CDR3 is 15 amino acids. J gave up 4 bases and V 6 bases, and 5 bases lay outside the gene matches. Judged by abundance, this clonotype is medium-sized. This clonotype was obtained from a male donor with esophageal squamous cell carcinoma. The gene calls are TRBV12-3 or TRBV12-4 and TRBJ2-3; 12 positions match TRBD2. Sample: esophageal tumor tissue. The CDR3 bases are TGTGCCAGCAGGACTAGCGGGAGATTCTCAGATACGCAGTATTTT. This codes for CASRTSGRFSDTQYF.